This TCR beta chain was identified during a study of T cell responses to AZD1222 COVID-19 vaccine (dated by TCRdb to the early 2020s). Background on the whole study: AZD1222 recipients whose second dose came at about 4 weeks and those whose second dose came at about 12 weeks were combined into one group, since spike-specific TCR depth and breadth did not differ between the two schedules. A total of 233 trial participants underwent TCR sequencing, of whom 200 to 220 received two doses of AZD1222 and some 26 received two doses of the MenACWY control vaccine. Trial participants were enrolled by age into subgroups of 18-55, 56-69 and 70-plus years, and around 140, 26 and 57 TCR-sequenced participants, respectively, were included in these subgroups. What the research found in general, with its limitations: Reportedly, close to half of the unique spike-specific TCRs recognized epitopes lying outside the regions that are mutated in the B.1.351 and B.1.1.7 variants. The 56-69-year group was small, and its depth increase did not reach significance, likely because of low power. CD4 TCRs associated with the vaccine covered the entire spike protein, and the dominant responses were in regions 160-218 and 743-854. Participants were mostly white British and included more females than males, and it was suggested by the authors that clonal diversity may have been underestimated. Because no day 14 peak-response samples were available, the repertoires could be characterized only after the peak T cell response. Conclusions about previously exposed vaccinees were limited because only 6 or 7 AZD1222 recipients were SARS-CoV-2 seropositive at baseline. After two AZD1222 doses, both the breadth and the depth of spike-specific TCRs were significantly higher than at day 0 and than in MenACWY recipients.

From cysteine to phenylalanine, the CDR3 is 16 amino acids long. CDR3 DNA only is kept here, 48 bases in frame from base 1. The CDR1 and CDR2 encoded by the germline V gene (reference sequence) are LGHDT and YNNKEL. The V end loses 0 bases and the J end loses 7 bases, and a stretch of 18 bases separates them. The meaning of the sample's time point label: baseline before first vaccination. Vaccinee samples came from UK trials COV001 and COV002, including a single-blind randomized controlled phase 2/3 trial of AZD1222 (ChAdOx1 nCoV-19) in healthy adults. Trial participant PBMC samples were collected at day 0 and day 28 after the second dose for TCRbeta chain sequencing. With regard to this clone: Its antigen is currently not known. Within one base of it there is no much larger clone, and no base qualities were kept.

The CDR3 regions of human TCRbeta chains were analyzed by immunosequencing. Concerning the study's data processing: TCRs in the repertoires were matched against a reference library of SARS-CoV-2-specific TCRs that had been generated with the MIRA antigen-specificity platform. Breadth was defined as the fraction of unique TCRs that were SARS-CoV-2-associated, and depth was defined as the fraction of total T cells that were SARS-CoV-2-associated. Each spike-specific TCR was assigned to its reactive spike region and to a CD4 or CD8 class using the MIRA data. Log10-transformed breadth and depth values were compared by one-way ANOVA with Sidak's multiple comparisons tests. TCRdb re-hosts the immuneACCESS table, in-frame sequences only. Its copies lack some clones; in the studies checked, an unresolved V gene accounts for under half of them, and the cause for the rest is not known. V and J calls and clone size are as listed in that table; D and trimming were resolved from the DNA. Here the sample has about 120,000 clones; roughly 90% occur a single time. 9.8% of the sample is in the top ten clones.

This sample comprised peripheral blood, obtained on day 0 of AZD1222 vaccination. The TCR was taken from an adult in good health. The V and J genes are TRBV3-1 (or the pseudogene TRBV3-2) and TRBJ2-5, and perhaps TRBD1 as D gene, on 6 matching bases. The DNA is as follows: TGTGCCAGCAGCCAAGATAGGCGACAGGCGAGGGGGACCCAGTACTTC. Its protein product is CASSQDRRQARGTQYF.